Shown below are 20 T cell receptor beta chains from a single sample sequenced in a study of T cells in Graves' hyperthyroidism and ophthalmopathy. Amplification of TCR beta CDR3 regions used RNA as the template. RT-PCR in the first round (using the HTBI primer set) targeted the TCR CDR3. TCRdb re-derived calls from the multiplex PCR reads in MiXCR, one entry per CDR3 protein. This table holds 500,000 to 600,000 distinct CDR3 sequences, 16% found once. Sequenced: blood. Source of these receptors: a woman under 30 with Graves' hyperthyroidism.

The V gene is TRBV28, the J gene TRBJ2-1; the match to TRBD2 covers 7 bases. The V gene end was trimmed by 6 bases and the J gene end by 1 base; junction bases not matched to a gene: 9. CDR1 and CDR2 (germline): MDHEN, SYDVKM. This CDR3 region has 16 residues. The CDR3 is CASSPTLAASYNEQFF. The CDR3 nucleotides are TGTGCCAGCAGCCCTACTCTAGCGGCATCCTACAATGAGCAGTTCTTC.

This chain connects TRBV11-2 to TRBJ2-3; the match to TRBD2 covers 11 bases. This CDR3 region has 16 residues. The V and J ends lost 3 bases and 2 bases, in that order; junction bases with no gene match: 4. Germline-derived CDR1 and CDR2 are SGHAT and FQNNGV. The CDR3 region is CASSFGTSGTTDTQYF. The CDR3 region has the DNA TGTGCCAGCAGCTTCGGGACTAGCGGAACCACAGATACGCAGTATTTT.

Points on this clonotype: This may be a read error: a much more frequent sequence differs by one nucleotide. This sequence joins TRBV19 and TRBJ2-5; D is possibly TRBD2 (6 bases). The germline CDR1 and CDR2 sequences are LNHDA and SQIVND (reference sequence). The germline V and J ends were trimmed by 5 bases and 5 bases, with 21 bases remaining between them. This CDR3 spans 16 amino acids. CDR3 in DNA: TGTGCCAGTAGTGTCACCGGGACGCGACGGGGGGAGACCCAGTACTTC. Encoded protein: CASSVTGTRRGETQYF.

The J gene is TRBJ2-1, the V gene TRBV20-1; TRBD2 might be the D (6 bases). This CDR3 region has 15 residues. Germline-derived CDR1 and CDR2 are DFQATT and SNEGSKA (reference sequence). Deletions cut 0 bases from V and 3 bases from J, with 12 bases between. The CDR3 DNA follows: TGCAGTGCTAGAGAGGGCGGGGAGGTCTACAATGAGCAGTTCTTC. Encoded protein: CSAREGGEVYNEQFF.

About this clonotype itself: One base away lies a much larger clone, so this may be a sequencing read error. This chain joins TRBV27 and TRBJ1-5; a possible D gene is TRBD1 (5 bases). From germline, CDR1 is MNHEY and CDR2 SMNVEV (reference sequence). The CDR3 has 15 residues. V gave up 4 bases and J gave up 9 bases, with 19 bases separating them. The CDR3 region has the DNA TGTGCCAGCAGTTCATCGCTCGACAGTACCTGGCCCCAGCATTTT. Amino acids: CASSSSLDSTWPQHF.

In this sample, this clonotype turned up a few times. The V call is TRBV28, the J call TRBJ2-7; TRBD2 matches 8 bases. This CDR3 has 15 amino acids. V dropped 3 bases and J dropped 2; count of bases not matched to a gene: 6. CDR1 MDHEN and CDR2 SYDVKM come from the germline V gene. This CDR3 is CASSFAGGITYEQYF. CDR3 nucleotide sequence: TGTGCCAGCAGTTTTGCGGGAGGCATCACCTACGAGCAGTACTTC.

This clonotype was seen many times. The V and J genes are TRBV20-1 and TRBJ2-1; D may be TRBD2 (6 bases). CDR3 length equals 14 residues. V was trimmed by 6 bases and J by 1 base, leaving 13 bases between them. Germline assignment: CDR1 DFQATT and CDR2 SNEGSKA (reference sequence). DNA for the CDR3: TGCAGTGCAGCACGTGGACTATCCTACAATGAGCAGTTCTTC. The encoded protein is CSAARGLSYNEQFF.

A remark on this clonotype: The junction shows a germline mismatch at one end, possibly a read error. This rearrangement joins TRBV4-1 to TRBJ1-1, with TRBD1 identical over 8 bases. Germline V gene lookup returns CDR1 MGHRA and CDR2 YSYEKL. The CDR3 totals 14 residues. The CDR3 is CASSQGQVFAEAFF. The CDR3 DNA follows: TGCGCTAGCAGCCAGGGACAGGTGTTCGCTGAAGCTTTCTTT.

This chain joins TRBV20-1 and TRBJ2-3; unclear D gene. Trimming removed 0 bases from V and 8 bases from J, with 12 bases in between. From germline, CDR1 is DFQATT and CDR2 SNEGSKA (reference sequence). There are 13 residues in the CDR3. The CDR3 DNA is TGCAGTGCTAGAGATTCCGTTGTTGGTACGCAGTATTTT. Translation gives CSARDSVVGTQYF.

This clonotype was recorded at least ten times. This chain connects TRBV12-3 or TRBV12-4 to TRBJ1-2; a weak D match, TRBD1 (6 bases). The length of the CDR3 is 14 residues. Trimming cost V 4 bases and J 4 bases, with 13 bases left between them. The CDR3 region has the DNA TGTGCCAGCAGTTCTCGACAGGTGCGCTATGGCTACACCTTC. Its protein is CASSSRQVRYGYTF.

This clonotype turned up a few times. The rearrangement joins TRBV2 to TRBJ1-2; D is unresolved. CDR1 is SNHLY, CDR2 FYNNEI, per germline. Trimming shortened V by 10 bases and J by 1 base, and 7 bases separated the two germline ends. The CDR3 extends over 11 amino acids. CDR3 nucleotides: TGTGCCACCGGAGTTAACTATGGCTACACCTTC. Its translation is CATGVNYGYTF.

The sample holds many counts of this clonotype. The chain links TRBV12-3 or TRBV12-4 to TRBJ2-3; D is undetermined. V lost 6 bases and J lost 1, with 11 bases in between. The CDR3 has 14 residues. The CDR3 here is CASSRSDGTDTQYF. In nucleotides, the CDR3 is TGTGCCAGCAGCCGCTCCGATGGCACAGATACGCAGTATTTT.

The V call is TRBV5-1, the J call TRBJ1-4; D ambiguous. CDR1 is SGHRS, CDR2 YFSETQ, per germline. V lost 4 bases, J lost 8 bases, and 24 bases lay in between. The CDR3 totals 17 residues. The CDR3 DNA reads as TGCGCCAGCAGCCCAGGAGATTTGGACGGCTGGAGAGAAAAACTGTTTTTT. Its translation: CASSPGDLDGWREKLFF.

This clonotype was found many times. The chain links TRBV4-3 to TRBJ1-5, with a tentative D call TRBD1 (5 bases). Germline lookup yields CDR1 LGHNA and CDR2 YSLEER. CDR3 length: 13 amino acids. With 4 bases removed from V and 1 base from J, the gap between germline ends came to 5 bases. The CDR3 reads CASSRDSNQPQHF. The CDR3 DNA sequence: TGCGCCAGCAGCCGGGACAGCAATCAGCCCCAGCATTTT.

This clonotype was picked up a small number of times. The rearrangement links TRBV20-1 to TRBJ2-4; 9 positions agree with TRBD2. CDR3 length: 14 residues. CDR1 is DFQATT and CDR2 is SNEGSKA in the germline V gene (reference sequence). V dropped 2 bases and J dropped 8; count of bases not matched to a gene: 7. CDR3 sequence reads: CSARLAGVEDIQYF. CDR3 coding DNA: TGCAGTGCTAGATTAGCGGGAGTTGAAGACATTCAGTACTTC.

V gene TRBV24-1 combines with J gene TRBJ2-1; TRBD2 is a possible D gene (6 bases). The CDR3 is 17 amino acids. Per the germline V gene, CDR1 is KGHDR and CDR2 is SFDVKD. The V end lost 5 bases, the J end lost 4 bases, and 20 bases lay between the germline ends. The CDR3 loop is CATSAHPRVGGYNEQFF. CDR3 in DNA: TGTGCCACCAGTGCCCATCCACGGGTTGGGGGGTACAATGAGCAGTTCTTC.

Only a few counts were recorded for this clonotype. The chain links TRBV29-1 to TRBJ2-5; TRBD2 is a possible D gene (6 bases). V lost 3 bases and J lost 4, with 15 bases in between. This CDR3 region has 14 residues. CDR1 is SQVTM, CDR2 ANQGSEA, per germline. The CDR3 coding sequence is TGCAGCGTTGAGGGGGGAGCCGTAAGAGAGACCCAGTACTTC. Protein product: CSVEGGAVRETQYF.

The chain has TRBV10-2 and TRBJ2-3; D is undetermined. V was cut by 4 bases and J by 2 bases, with 4 bases left in between. The CDR3 is 12 residues long. The germline CDR1 and CDR2 sequences are WSHSY and SAAADI. CDR3 loop: CASSVATDTQYF. The CDR3 bases are TGCGCCAGCAGTGTAGCCACAGATACGCAGTATTTT.

This rearrangement joins TRBV7-9 to TRBJ2-2, with 8 positions matching TRBD2. This CDR3 region has 16 residues. V was pared by 3 bases and J by 5 bases, with 8 bases of the junction left unmatched. Germline V CDR1 and CDR2: SEHNR, FQNEAQ (reference sequence). The CDR3 spells CASSFRAGGGTGELFF. Here the CDR3 DNA reads TGTGCCAGCAGCTTCCGGGCGGGAGGAGGTACCGGGGAGCTGTTTTTT.

This chain links TRBV14 with TRBJ1-2, with D possibly being TRBD1 (6 bases). CDR1 and CDR2 from the germline V gene are SGHDN and FVKESK. There are 20 residues in the CDR3. V was clipped by 0 bases and J by 1 base, with 24 bases between them. The DNA of the CDR3 is TGTGCCAGCAGCCAAGAACACCTGGGGCAGGGGAGTGGATATAACTATGGCTACACCTTC. Translation: CASSQEHLGQGSGYNYGYTF.